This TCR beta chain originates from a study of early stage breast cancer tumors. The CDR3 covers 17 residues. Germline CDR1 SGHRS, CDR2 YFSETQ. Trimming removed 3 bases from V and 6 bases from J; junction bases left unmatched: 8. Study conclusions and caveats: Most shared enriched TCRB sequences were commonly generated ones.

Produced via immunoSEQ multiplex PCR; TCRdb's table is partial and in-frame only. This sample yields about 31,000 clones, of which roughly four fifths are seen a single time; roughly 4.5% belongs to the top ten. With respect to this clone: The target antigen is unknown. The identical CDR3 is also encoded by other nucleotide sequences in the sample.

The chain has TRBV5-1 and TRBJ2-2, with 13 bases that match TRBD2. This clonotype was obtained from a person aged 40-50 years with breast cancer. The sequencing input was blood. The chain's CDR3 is CASSSRLAGGSAGELFF. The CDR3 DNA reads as TGCGCCAGCAGCTCAAGACTAGCGGGAGGATCCGCCGGGGAGCTGTTTTTT.